This is a list of T cell receptor beta chains from one sample in a study of cytomegalovirus exposure and HLA in healthy donors. The protocol was immunoSEQ multiplex PCR, while the TCRdb copy is restricted to in-frame clones and leaves out a portion. In the table there are about 100,000 clones, 65% to 80% of which are singletons. The sample comprised PBMCs. The receptors shown here come from a man aged 40-50 years in good health and CMV-seropositive. The CDR3 runs from the conserved cysteine through the conserved F or W.

TRBV28	TRBJ2-5	CASSLSGQGGETQYF
TRBV6-6	TRBJ2-7	CASRAALADTYEQYF
TRBV18	TRBJ1-2	CASSPRQGSYGYTF
TRBV29-1	TRBJ1-2	CSVENGAVTHLYGYTF
TRBV6-5	TRBJ2-7	CASSYSPLAGWEQYF
TRBV19	TRBJ1-5	CASSIAGTDQPQHF
TRBV19	TRBJ2-5	CASSHPGGVRTQYF
TRBV13	TRBJ2-7	CASSLGGNSYEQYF
TRBV5-8	TRBJ2-3	CASSPWTSTDTQYF
TRBV15	TRBJ2-7	CATSSEGGRDF
TRBV7-8	TRBJ1-2	CASSLLADYGYTF
TRBV7-2	TRBJ2-3	CASSLVYLAGLSTDTQYF
TRBV4-3	TRBJ2-7	CASSQDPGGASYEQYF
TRBV27	.	CASSGGTAYEQYF
TRBV5-1	TRBJ2-7	CASRETGSGEQYF
TRBV19	TRBJ2-5	CASSLTAGSSGKTQYF
TRBV7-9	TRBJ1-2	CASSFTGVEGHGYTF
TRBV7-9	TRBJ2-2	CASSLEFGTGYTGELFF
TRBV5-4	TRBJ1-5	CASRSLLSNQPQHF
TRBV4-3	.	CASSGLAGDEQYF
TRBV7-9	TRBJ2-4	CASSGTSGAKNIQYF
TRBV6-5	TRBJ1-2	CASSDRDSRHGYTF
TRBV4-1	TRBJ2-2	CASSQANGELFF
TRBV4-1	TRBJ1-4	CASSQRDRPNEKLFF
TRBV6-6	TRBJ2-5	CASSYSSSQGDF
TRBV4-3	TRBJ2-3	CASSRVLRDTQYF
TRBV4-1	TRBJ1-5	CASSRGQGGQPQHF
TRBV11-2	TRBJ1-6	CASSLDLQGVNSPLHF
TRBV5-3	TRBJ2-3	CARSWVAQGTEQYF
TRBV27	TRBJ2-7	CASRMGGDYEQYF
TRBV4-1	TRBJ2-7	CASSQGPSYEQYF
TRBV4-1	TRBJ1-4	CASSQGVDRGLTNEKLFF
TRBV29-1	TRBJ2-7	CSVSVRGPHEQYF
TRBV5-4	TRBJ1-4	CASSDRGGTNGKLFF
TRBV11-2	TRBJ1-1	CASSLGPDRVTEAFF
TRBV7-9	TRBJ1-2	CASSLGQASAVAGYTF
TRBV19	TRBJ2-1	CASSINPRLNEQFF
TRBV27	TRBJ2-7	CASSRKTSGPYEQYF
TRBV4-1	TRBJ2-3	CASSVLTGGGADTQYF
TRBV11-2	TRBJ2-7	CASSSTGFYYEQYF
TRBV7-2	TRBJ2-5	CASSAGAWETQYF
TRBV7-9	TRBJ1-1	CASSSQGDTEAFF
TRBV10-2	TRBJ1-4	CASRTGSSWGDGKLFF
TRBV15	TRBJ2-5	CATSVPGTTQETQYF
TRBV2	TRBJ2-1	CASSPTGGSYNEQFF
TRBV2	TRBJ1-3	CASSVPQNSGNTIYF
TRBV28	TRBJ2-7	CASSLSSGGIDEQYF
TRBV9	TRBJ1-3	CASSVSSAGNGNTIYF
TRBV5-1	TRBJ2-1	CASSFGLAGLYNEQFF
TRBV6-8	TRBJ1-5	CASSYSGCHLPDQVVGQPQHF
TRBV10-3	TRBJ2-1	CAISSGTGVDEQFF
TRBV6-4	.	CASSPGSGGVLEQYF
TRBV5-1	TRBJ2-3	CASSLAGAGDWDTQYF
TRBV10-3	TRBJ1-2	CAISESIFREQDRNGYTF
TRBV28	TRBJ2-7	CASSPTGPYEQYF